These T cell receptor beta chains were read from a single sample in a study of PD-1 blockade in classical Hodgkin lymphoma. The assay was immunoSEQ multiplex PCR, and TCRdb's table has in-frame clones only and misses some. Here the sample spans approximately 150,000 clones, just under 80% being singletons. Sequenced material: peripheral blood mononuclear cells (PBMCs), taken before the second cycle of nivolumab. The receptors derive from a human donor with classical Hodgkin lymphoma. Both conserved end residues are part of each CDR3. The order of the fields is V gene, J gene, D gene, clone size, CDR3 protein, CDR3 DNA. The D gene is left open where the match is weak. The size of a clone is reported for some rows only, either as once, few or many, or as a class for expanded clones.

TRBV11-1	TRBJ2-2	-	-	CASRVAVALGVAGELFF	TGTGCCAGCAGGGTCGCGGTCGCATTGGGAGTTGCCGGGGAGCTGTTTTTT
TRBV4-3	TRBJ1-4	TRBD1	-	CASSQKGVDRVREKLFF	TGCGCCAGCAGCCAAAAAGGGGTCGACAGGGTTCGGGAAAAACTGTTTTTT
TRBV7-3	TRBJ2-3	-	-	CASSRRGLSTDTQYF	TGTGCCAGCAGCCGGCGGGGGCTGAGCACAGATACGCAGTATTTT
TRBV5-6	TRBJ1-1	TRBD1	once	CASGGTWTGENTEAFF	TGTGCCAGCGGGGGGACCTGGACAGGGGAGAACACTGAAGCTTTCTTT
TRBV9	TRBJ2-1	-	-	CASSVGGANEQFF	TGTGCCAGCAGCGTAGGAGGGGCCAATGAGCAGTTCTTC
TRBV25-1	TRBJ1-1	TRBD1	-	CASSEYLIPTGGWTEAFF	TGTGCCAGCAGTGAATACCTAATACCGACAGGGGGCTGGACTGAAGCTTTCTTT
TRBV18	TRBJ1-1	-	-	CASSPYAGGTEAFF	TGTGCCAGCTCACCTTATGCTGGGGGCACTGAAGCTTTCTTT
TRBV20-1	TRBJ1-2	-	once	CSARELYGYTF	TGCAGTGCTAGGGAGCTGTATGGCTACACCTTC
TRBV6-5	TRBJ2-3	-	few	CASRRGSTDTQYF	TGTGCCAGCAGGAGGGGCAGCACAGATACGCAGTATTTT
TRBV10-2	TRBJ2-3	-	-	CASSRGRADTQYF	TGCGCCAGCAGTCGGGGGCGCGCAGATACGCAGTATTTT
TRBV2	TRBJ2-7	-	-	CASSLYEQYF	TGTGCCAGCAGCCTCTACGAGCAGTACTTC
TRBV11-2	TRBJ1-2	TRBD1	-	CASSSTGYGYTF	TGTGCCAGCAGTTCGACAGGGTACGGCTACACCTTC
TRBV19	TRBJ1-2	-	-	CASSIDGHRAPTYGYTF	TGTGCCAGTAGTATAGATGGACACCGAGCCCCCACCTATGGCTACACCTTC
TRBV6-6	TRBJ1-2	-	-	CASSYGNLLNYGYTF	TGTGCCAGCTCCTACGGGAATCTCCTTAACTATGGCTACACCTTC
TRBV11-3	TRBJ1-2	-	few	CASGPRGLSFYGYTF	TGTGCCAGCGGACCCAGGGGTCTTAGCTTCTATGGCTACACCTTC
TRBV9	TRBJ2-5	-	-	CASSVVDASWETQYF	TGTGCCAGCAGCGTAGTTGACGCTTCCTGGGAGACCCAGTACTTC
TRBV18	TRBJ2-1	TRBD1	-	CASSPMGTGSGHEQFF	TGTGCCAGCTCACCAATGGGGACAGGGTCCGGCCATGAGCAGTTCTTC
TRBV18	TRBJ2-5	TRBD2	many	CASSPPSGGQETQYF	TGTGCCAGCTCACCTCCCAGCGGGGGTCAAGAGACCCAGTACTTC
TRBV5-1	TRBJ2-7	-	-	CASSLEGFYEQYF	TGCGCCAGCAGCTTAGAGGGGTTCTACGAGCAGTACTTC
TRBV7-9	TRBJ1-2	TRBD1	-	CASSGRDRALGYTF	TGTGCCAGCAGCGGCCGGGACAGGGCCTTAGGCTACACCTTC
TRBV4-2	TRBJ1-2	TRBD1	-	CASSQDFSGQEEVKYGYTF	TGTGCCAGCAGCCAAGATTTTTCGGGACAGGAGGAGGTTAAGTATGGCTACACCTTC
TRBV7-2	TRBJ2-1	TRBD2	-	CASSPVGLAGSRNEQFF	TGTGCCAGCAGCCCCGTAGGACTAGCGGGAAGTCGCAATGAGCAGTTCTTC
TRBV30	TRBJ2-1	TRBD1	once	CAWNPGGSYNEQFF	TGTGCCTGGAACCCAGGGGGCTCCTACAATGAGCAGTTCTTC
TRBV9	TRBJ2-3	-	-	CASSRTEADTQYF	TGTGCCAGCAGCCGGACAGAAGCAGATACGCAGTATTTT
TRBV10-2	TRBJ1-5	-	-	CASSDLRDVSNQPQHF	TGCGCCAGCAGTGACCTCCGGGACGTTAGCAATCAGCCCCAGCATTTT
TRBV7-9	TRBJ2-3	-	-	CASSLASSGSTDTQYF	TGTGCCAGCAGCTTAGCCTCCTCAGGGTCAACAGATACGCAGTATTTT
TRBV29-1	TRBJ1-1	-	-	CSARRADALNTEAFF	TGCAGCGCCCGGAGGGCCGACGCTTTGAACACTGAAGCTTTCTTT
TRBV28	TRBJ1-1	TRBD1	few	CASSSTGLTEAFF	TGTGCCAGCAGTTCGACAGGGCTAACTGAAGCTTTCTTT
TRBV6-1	TRBJ1-4	TRBD1	-	CASSVTLTGGTEKLFF	TGTGCCAGCAGTGTCACCCTCACAGGGGGCACTGAAAAACTGTTTTTT
TRBV28	TRBJ1-4	TRBD1	-	CASSLWSGQGPEKLFF	TGTGCCAGCAGTTTATGGTCGGGACAGGGACCTGAAAAACTGTTTTTT
TRBV11-3	TRBJ2-2	TRBD1	-	CASSSRRQGATGELFF	TGTGCCAGCAGTTCGAGGCGGCAGGGGGCGACCGGGGAGCTGTTTTTT
TRBV6-5	TRBJ1-3	-	-	CASRSGGNTIYF	TGTGCCAGCAGGTCAGGCGGAAACACCATATATTTT
TRBV2	TRBJ1-2	-	-	CASSGFGVAGYTF	TGTGCCAGCAGTGGCTTCGGGGTTGCTGGCTACACCTTC
TRBV5-1	TRBJ2-2	-	-	CASSLALGETGELFF	TGCGCCAGCAGCTTGGCACTAGGGGAGACCGGGGAGCTGTTTTTT
TRBV5-4	TRBJ1-2	-	-	CASRRDDDSYTF	TGTGCCAGCAGGAGGGATGATGACAGCTACACCTTC
TRBV6-5	TRBJ2-7	TRBD2	-	CASSPTGLAGREQYF	TGTGCCAGCAGTCCGACTGGACTAGCGGGACGGGAGCAGTACTTC
TRBV11-3	TRBJ2-3	-	-	CASSLGVGSTDTQYF	TGTGCCAGCAGCTTGGGGGTCGGTAGCACAGATACGCAGTATTTT
TRBV6-5	TRBJ2-3	-	-	CASSYLYTTDTQYF	TGTGCCAGCAGTTACTTGTACACCACAGATACGCAGTATTTT
TRBV30	TRBJ2-4	TRBD2	-	CAWTTSGKNIQYF	TGTGCCTGGACAACTAGCGGGAAAAACATTCAGTACTTC
TRBV6-6	TRBJ1-2	-	-	CASSYSSPRVSRGYTF	TGTGCCAGCAGTTACTCGAGCCCAAGGGTGTCCCGTGGCTACACCTTC
TRBV5-1	TRBJ2-3	-	few	CASSLVAGEVTQYF	TGCGCCAGCAGCTTGGTGGCAGGGGAGGTTACGCAGTATTTT
TRBV6-5	TRBJ2-7	-	few	CASTRDYEQYF	TGTGCCAGCACCAGGGACTACGAGCAGTACTTC
TRBV7-2	TRBJ1-3	TRBD1	-	CASSLRDRPGNTIYF	TGTGCCAGCAGCTTAAGGGACAGACCAGGAAACACCATATATTTT
TRBV4-2	TRBJ1-5	TRBD1	few	CASSPQGDSNQPQHF	TGTGCCAGCAGCCCGCAGGGGGATAGCAATCAGCCCCAGCATTTT
TRBV7-9	TRBJ1-2	-	-	CASSLGVTYHNYGYTF	TGTGCCAGCAGCTTAGGTGTTACCTACCATAACTATGGCTACACCTTC
TRBV19	TRBJ2-2	TRBD1	-	CASSSRDRATGELFF	TGTGCCAGTAGTAGCCGGGACAGGGCCACCGGGGAGCTGTTTTTT
TRBV19	TRBJ2-1	-	-	CASSIGVDFWGEQFF	TGTGCCAGTAGTATAGGCGTGGATTTCTGGGGTGAGCAGTTCTTC
TRBV28	TRBJ2-5	TRBD1	-	CASSGTGWSETQYF	TGTGCCAGCAGCGGGACAGGTTGGTCAGAGACCCAGTACTTC
TRBV19	TRBJ2-2	TRBD1	-	CASRDRGPNTGELFF	TGTGCCAGTCGAGACAGGGGGCCGAACACCGGGGAGCTGTTTTTT
TRBV2	TRBJ1-5	-	-	CASSDAANQPQHF	TGTGCCAGCAGTGACGCGGCTAATCAGCCCCAGCATTTT
TRBV6-1	TRBJ2-1	TRBD1	many	CASSGQGGLYNEQFF	TGTGCCAGCAGTGGACAGGGGGGACTCTACAATGAGCAGTTCTTC
TRBV6-5	TRBJ1-6	-	many	CASSRGGRNSPLHF	TGTGCCAGCAGTCGGGGGGGCCGTAATTCACCCCTCCACTTT
TRBV19	TRBJ1-4	TRBD1	-	CASSSLGTGWIEKLFF	TGTGCCAGTAGTTCCCTCGGGACAGGGTGGATTGAAAAACTGTTTTTT
TRBV7-3	TRBJ1-1	-	-	CASSFRMNTEAFF	TGTGCCAGCAGCTTCCGGATGAACACTGAAGCTTTCTTT